A single TCR beta chain is shown here with its context. Data came from immunoSEQ multiplex PCR; TCRdb stores just in-frame clones and leaves some out. Found here are 50,000 to 70,000 clones, 90% to 95% of them singletons; the top ten hold less than 5.5%. CDR3 length: 21 residues. This sample stems from a study of T cell changes during pregnancy in multiple sclerosis. The TCR originated in a female donor with multiple sclerosis, enrolled in a pregnancy study. The sample here was CD8+ T cells from peripheral blood mononuclear cells, taken before pregnancy. The rearrangement links TRBV21-1 to TRBJ2-3; the tabulated D call, TRBD1, remains unverified against the DNA. TRBV21-1 is a known pseudogene. The CDR3 DNA follows: TGTGCCAGCAGCAAAGAAAGGGGGTTGGGAAACTACATGGGTCACACAGATACGCAGTATTTT. This sequence encodes CASSKERGLGNYMGHTDTQYF.